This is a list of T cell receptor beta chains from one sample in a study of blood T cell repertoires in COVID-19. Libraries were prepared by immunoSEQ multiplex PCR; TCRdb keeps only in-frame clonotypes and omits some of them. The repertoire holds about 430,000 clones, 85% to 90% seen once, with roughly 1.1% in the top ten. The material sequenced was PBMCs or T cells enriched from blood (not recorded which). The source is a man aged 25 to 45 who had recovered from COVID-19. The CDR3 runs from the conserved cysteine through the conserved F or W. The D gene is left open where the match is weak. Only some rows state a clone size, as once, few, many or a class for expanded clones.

CDR3 protein: CAWSWDLRDEQYF; CDR3 DNA: TGTGCCTGGAGCTGGGACTTACGGGACGAGCAGTACTTC; V gene: TRBV30; D gene: NA; J gene: TRBJ2-7; clone size: NA
CDR3 protein: CASSRGDRQETQYF; CDR3 DNA: TGTGCCAGCAGCAGAGGGGACAGACAAGAGACCCAGTACTTC; V gene: TRBV21-1; D gene: NA; J gene: TRBJ2-5; clone size: NA
CDR3 protein: CAGAGFSYEQYF; CDR3 DNA: TGTGCCGGAGCCGGGTTCTCCTACGAGCAGTACTTC; V gene: TRBV21-1; D gene: NA; J gene: TRBJ2-7; clone size: NA
CDR3 protein: CASSKDYPIEQFF; CDR3 DNA: TGTGCCAGCAGCAAGGACTATCCGATTGAGCAGTTCTTC; V gene: TRBV7-2; D gene: NA; J gene: TRBJ2-1; clone size: NA
CDR3 protein: CASSSQTGHYGYTF; CDR3 DNA: TGTGCCAGCAGCTCCCAGACAGGCCACTATGGCTACACCTTC; V gene: TRBV7-8; D gene: NA; J gene: TRBJ1-2; clone size: NA
CDR3 protein: CASSKRKAGGPYEQYF; CDR3 DNA: TGTGCCAGCAGCAAACGCAAGGCAGGGGGCCCCTACGAGCAGTACTTC; V gene: TRBV27; D gene: TRBD1; J gene: TRBJ2-7; clone size: NA
CDR3 protein: CSASGTSGNPSYEQYF; CDR3 DNA: TGCAGTGCTAGTGGGACTAGCGGGAATCCCTCCTACGAGCAGTACTTC; V gene: TRBV20-1; D gene: TRBD2; J gene: TRBJ2-7; clone size: NA
CDR3 protein: CASSLARGKWNTEAFF; CDR3 DNA: TGTGCCAGCAGTTTAGCCCGGGGGAAATGGAACACTGAAGCTTTCTTT; V gene: TRBV28; D gene: NA; J gene: TRBJ1-1; clone size: once
CDR3 protein: CASSAGTGRYGYTF; CDR3 DNA: TGTGCCAGCAGTGCCGGGACAGGACGCTATGGCTACACCTTC; V gene: TRBV2; D gene: TRBD1; J gene: TRBJ1-2; clone size: NA
CDR3 protein: CASSLEGHTYEQYF; CDR3 DNA: TGTGCCAGCAGCTTAGAGGGACACACCTACGAGCAGTACTTC; V gene: TRBV7-6; D gene: NA; J gene: TRBJ2-7; clone size: once
CDR3 protein: CASSPGRGLGYNEQFF; CDR3 DNA: TGTGCCAGCAGCCCCGGGAGGGGACTGGGGTACAATGAGCAGTTCTTC; V gene: TRBV9; D gene: TRBD2; J gene: TRBJ2-1; clone size: NA
CDR3 protein: CASSEIAGDYEQYF; CDR3 DNA: TGTGCCAGCAGTGAGATAGCGGGAGACTACGAGCAGTACTTC; V gene: TRBV6-1; D gene: TRBD2; J gene: TRBJ2-7; clone size: NA
CDR3 protein: CASSQRGSGNEKLFF; CDR3 DNA: TGTGCCAGCAGCCAAAGGGGGAGTGGGAATGAAAAACTGTTTTTT; V gene: TRBV7-9; D gene: NA; J gene: TRBJ1-4; clone size: NA
CDR3 protein: CASSLDLRENDNEQFF; CDR3 DNA: TGCGCCAGCAGCTTGGATTTGCGGGAGAATGACAATGAGCAGTTCTTC; V gene: TRBV5-1; D gene: TRBD2; J gene: TRBJ2-1; clone size: NA
CDR3 protein: CASSEAGKGRLNEQFF; CDR3 DNA: TGTGCCAGTAGTGAGGCCGGGAAGGGCAGGCTAAATGAGCAGTTCTTC; V gene: TRBV19; D gene: NA; J gene: TRBJ2-1; clone size: NA
CDR3 protein: CAISKSSGQGSTDTQYF; CDR3 DNA: TGTGCCATCAGTAAATCTAGCGGGCAGGGGAGTACAGATACGCAGTATTTT; V gene: TRBV10-3; D gene: TRBD2; J gene: TRBJ2-3; clone size: NA
CDR3 protein: CASSPGTDTQYF; CDR3 DNA: TGCGCCAGCAGTCCTGGCACAGATACGCAGTATTTT; V gene: TRBV5-1; D gene: NA; J gene: TRBJ2-3; clone size: NA
CDR3 protein: CAWSPSPGEQFF; CDR3 DNA: TGTGCCTGGAGTCCCTCGCCGGGTGAGCAGTTCTTC; V gene: TRBV30; D gene: NA; J gene: TRBJ2-1; clone size: NA
CDR3 protein: CASSQHSGDNSPLHF; CDR3 DNA: TGTGCCAGCAGCCAACACAGCGGGGATAATTCACCCCTCCACTTT; V gene: TRBV4-2; D gene: NA; J gene: TRBJ1-6; clone size: NA
CDR3 protein: CASNNIRGMNTEAFF; CDR3 DNA: TGTGCCAGCAATAATATCCGGGGTATGAACACTGAAGCTTTCTTT; V gene: TRBV7-9; D gene: NA; J gene: TRBJ1-1; clone size: many